Following are 28 T cell receptor beta chains from one sample sequenced in a study of blood T cell repertoires in COVID-19. The protocol was immunoSEQ multiplex PCR, while the TCRdb copy is restricted to in-frame clones and leaves out a portion. The sample lists about 82,000 clones; roughly three quarters were seen once. The sequenced sample was peripheral blood. These receptor sequences come from a man in his 60s with COVID-19, enrolled during active disease.

V gene TRBV5-1 combines with J gene TRBJ1-1; D not resolved. Germline CDR1 SGHRS, CDR2 YFSETQ. The germline V and J ends were trimmed by 0 bases and 0 bases, with 9 bases remaining between them. This CDR3 spans 15 amino acids. The CDR3 region has the DNA TGCGCCAGCAGCTTGGACGGGGTCATGAACACTGAAGCTTTCTTT. Its protein product is CASSLDGVMNTEAFF.

This chain links TRBV12-3 or TRBV12-4 with TRBJ2-5; possible D gene TRBD2, 6 bases. The CDR3 has 10 amino acids. V shed 10 bases and J shed 5 bases, with 8 bases lying between them. The CDR3, as DNA: TGTGCCACCGCGGGGGAGACCCAGTACTTC. It translates to CATAGETQYF.

The V call is TRBV6-2 or TRBV6-3, the J call TRBJ2-5, with D possibly being TRBD2 (6 bases). The CDR3 runs to 14 residues. Looked up from germline, CDR1 is MNHEY and CDR2 is SVGEGT. Trimming left V 0 bases short and J 7 bases short, with 12 bases between. CDR3 in amino acids: CASSYSWGEATQYF. CDR3 nucleotides: TGTGCCAGCAGTTACTCGTGGGGGGAGGCGACCCAGTACTTC.

V gene TRBV3-1 (or the pseudogene TRBV3-2) combines with J gene TRBJ2-1; 13 bases agree with TRBD2. The CDR3 consists of 23 residues. V shed 1 base, J shed 9 bases, and the junction held 27 bases outside the gene matches. Per the germline V gene, CDR1 is LGHDT and CDR2 is YNNKEL (reference sequence). CDR3 nucleotide sequence: TGTGCCAGCAGCCAAGGCCCCGACACCAGAAATCTTCGACTAGCGGGGGGCCAAGGTGAGCAGTTCTTC. Protein: CASSQGPDTRNLRLAGGQGEQFF.

The rearrangement uses TRBV15 and TRBJ2-7; no clear D gene. CDR1 LNHNV and CDR2 YYDKDF come from the germline V gene (reference sequence). The CDR3 runs to 15 residues. V lost 2 bases and J 0 bases, leaving 11 bases between the germline ends. DNA for the CDR3: TGTGCCACCAGCAGACCTGGCCCGGGCTCCTACGAGCAGTACTTC. This codes for CATSRPGPGSYEQYF.

This clone was found a few times. The chain is built from TRBV30 and TRBJ1-1; a weak D match, TRBD1 (5 bases). The CDR3 length is 13 residues. Trimming left V 5 bases short and J 3 bases short, with 13 bases between. Germline lookup yields CDR1 GTSNPN and CDR2 SVGIG (reference sequence). Here the CDR3 reads CAWAGITYTEAFF. In nucleotides, the CDR3 is TGTGCCTGGGCAGGGATTACATACACTGAAGCTTTCTTT.

This chain uses TRBV9 with TRBJ1-1, with a possible D match to TRBD1 (5 bases). Germline V gives CDR1 SGDLS, CDR2 YYNGEE. V lost 0 bases to trimming and J lost 7 bases, with 10 bases between them. The CDR3 covers 13 residues. CDR3 in DNA: TGTGCCAGCAGCGTAGTTGGGGGGGATGAAGCTTTCTTT. Its protein product is CASSVVGGDEAFF.

The chain joins TRBV5-6 to TRBJ1-1; tentative D call: TRBD1 (5 bases). Germline lookup yields CDR1 SGHDT and CDR2 YYEEEE. This CDR3 comprises 12 residues. Trimming took off 3 bases at V and 5 bases at J, with 8 bases between the two ends. CDR3 nucleotide sequence: TGTGCCAGCAGCTCGGGGGTAACTGAAGCTTTCTTT. This gives the protein CASSSGVTEAFF.

The V and J genes are TRBV6-6 and TRBJ2-7, with TRBD1 matching over 8 bases. The CDR3 has 16 amino acids. Germline V CDR1 and CDR2: MNHNY, SVGAGI (reference sequence). V shed 0 bases and J 0 bases; nucleotides not matched to a gene: 4. CDR3 in amino acids: CASSYSTGVISYEQYF. The CDR3 DNA is TGTGCCAGCAGTTACTCGACAGGGGTCATCTCCTACGAGCAGTACTTC.

The chain has TRBV4-3 and TRBJ2-1; TRBD2 matches at 8 bases. Trimming took 4 bases from V and 4 from J; bases not matched to a gene: 9. The CDR3 covers 16 residues. Germline CDR1 is LGHNA and CDR2 is YSLEER. DNA for the CDR3: TGCGCCAGCAGCCTAAGGGCAGCGGGAGCTTACAATGAGCAGTTCTTC. This encodes CASSLRAAGAYNEQFF.

This clone has only a few counts. This chain's CDR3 is CASSTHRDRDSSYNEQFF. Written as DNA, the CDR3 is TGTGCCAGCAGCACACACCGGGACAGAGATAGCTCCTACAATGAGCAGTTCTTC. The chain employs TRBV7-6 and TRBJ2-1; TRBD1 matches 7 bases. CDR3 size: 18 residues. The V gene end was trimmed by 5 bases and the J gene end by 0 bases; junction bases not matched to a gene: 13. CDR1 SGHVS and CDR2 FNYEAQ come from the germline V gene.

The chain combines TRBV6-5 with TRBJ1-2, with D perhaps matching TRBD1 (6 bases). Germline CDR1 and CDR2: MNHEY and SVGAGI. CDR3 length: 15 amino acids. The V gene lost 7 bases and the J gene lost 1 base, with 16 bases spanning the gap. The CDR3 DNA reads as TGTGCCAGCACCCCCAGGGGCGCCCTTAACTATGGCTACACCTTC. Translated: CASTPRGALNYGYTF.

This clone was found a few times. This chain joins TRBV27 and TRBJ2-5; D is perhaps TRBD1 (5 bases). This CDR3 region has 14 residues. V shed 1 base and J shed 2 bases, with 8 bases lying between them. Germline V CDR1 and CDR2: MNHEY, SMNVEV (reference sequence). The CDR3 protein is CASSLLTAQETQYF. DNA for the CDR3: TGTGCCAGCAGTTTATTGACAGCTCAAGAGACCCAGTACTTC.

The chain carries TRBV29-1 and TRBJ2-3, with 7 nucleotides matching TRBD1. V lost 0 bases and J lost 0; bases outside the gene matches: 6. The CDR3 contains 16 residues. Germline V gene lookup returns CDR1 SQVTM and CDR2 ANQGSEA. As DNA, the CDR3 is TGCAGCGTTGAAGATCCGGACAGGACCAGCACAGATACGCAGTATTTT. Encoded protein: CSVEDPDRTSTDTQYF.

J is TRBJ2-1 and V is TRBV11-3, with D possibly being TRBD2 (6 bases). CDR3 length: 14 residues. Trimming removed 1 base from V and 8 bases from J, with 12 bases in between. Germline V gives CDR1 SGHNT, CDR2 YENEEA. The CDR3 region is CASSLGDPSDEQFF. In DNA form, the CDR3 reads TGTGCCAGCAGCTTAGGCGACCCTAGCGATGAGCAGTTCTTC. The entire variable domain, with the rest obtained from reference TRBV11-3 and TRBJ2-1, is as follows: EAGVVQSPRYKIIEKKQPVAFWCNPISGHNTLYWYLQNLGQGPELLIRYENEEAVDDSQLPKDRFSAERLKGVDSTLKIQPAELGDSAVYLCASSLGDPSDEQFFGPGTRLTVL.

This clone was seen more than once but under ten times. This chain uses TRBV20-1 with TRBJ2-7; D tentatively fits TRBD1 or TRBD2 (5 bases each). Germline V CDR1 and CDR2: DFQATT, SNEGSKA (reference sequence). This CDR3 has 12 amino acids. Trimming removed 3 bases at V and 7 bases at J, with 13 bases between. The DNA of the CDR3 is TGCAGTGCTAGTGGGGGATCGGGAGAGCAGTACTTC. This sequence encodes CSASGGSGEQYF.

The chain couples TRBV7-9 to TRBJ1-1; perhaps TRBD1 as D (5 bases). Germline CDR1 SEHNR, CDR2 FQNEAQ (reference sequence). The V and J ends lost 3 bases and 0 bases respectively, with 11 bases between them. The length of the CDR3 is 15 residues. CDR3 bases: TGTGCCAGCAGCTTGAGTACAGGAATGAACACTGAAGCTTTCTTT. This codes for CASSLSTGMNTEAFF.

The chain recombines TRBV6-5 with TRBJ1-3; 10 bases are a match to TRBD1. V shed 6 bases and J 5 bases; nucleotides not matched to a gene: 4. The CDR3 runs 14 residues. From germline, CDR1 is MNHEY and CDR2 SVGAGI. The CDR3 DNA sequence: TGTGCCAGCAGACCGGGACAGGGGCGAAACACCATATATTTT. Its protein is CASRPGQGRNTIYF.

The chain has TRBV9 and TRBJ2-3; 8 bases align to TRBD2. The CDR3 is 16 amino acids. Trimming took 0 bases from V and 5 from J; bases not matched to a gene: 8. CDR1 and CDR2 (germline): SGDLS, YYNGEE. The CDR3: CASSVEPGGPGDTQYF. The CDR3 bases are TGTGCCAGCAGCGTAGAACCGGGAGGGCCTGGAGATACGCAGTATTTT. The entire variable domain, with the rest obtained from reference TRBV9 and TRBJ2-3, is as follows: DSGVTQTPKHLITATGQRVTLRCSPRSGDLSVYWYQQSLDQGLQFLIQYYNGEERAKGNILERFSAQQFPDLHSELNLSSLELGDSALYFCASSVEPGGPGDTQYFGPGTRLTVL.

The DNA of the CDR3 is TGTGCCAGCAGCCACCGGCGGGGACGGGGGAACACTGAAGCTTTCTTT. Amino acids: CASSHRRGRGNTEAFF. This chain uses TRBV7-9 with TRBJ1-1; weak D call: TRBD1 (5 bases). The CDR3 is 16 residues long. The V gene lost 5 bases and the J gene lost 1 base, with 17 bases spanning the gap. Germline values: CDR1 SEHNR, CDR2 FQNEAQ (reference sequence).

The rearrangement joins TRBV5-1 to TRBJ1-6, with a possible D match to TRBD1 (5 bases). In germline, CDR1 is SGHRS, CDR2 YFSETQ. The V end was cut by 4 bases, the J end by 8 bases, with 13 bases between. The CDR3 is 14 amino acids. The CDR3 bases are TGCGCCAGCAGCCGCCGGGGGGTCGATTCACCCCTCCACTTT. This gives the protein CASSRRGVDSPLHF.

The rearrangement uses TRBV5-1 and TRBJ2-1, with a weak D call TRBD2 (6 bases). Germline assignment: CDR1 SGHRS and CDR2 YFSETQ. The CDR3 is 15 amino acids. The ends were cut back, 4 bases at V and 4 bases at J, with 15 bases in the middle. CDR3 in amino acids: CASSRGGVSYNEQFF. Here the CDR3 DNA reads TGCGCCAGCAGCCGAGGCGGGGTATCATACAATGAGCAGTTCTTC.

The chain links TRBV19 to TRBJ2-2, with 8 bases lining up with TRBD1. Germline-derived CDR1 and CDR2 are LNHDA and SQIVND (reference sequence). V dropped 5 bases and J dropped 7; count of bases not matched to a gene: 12. This CDR3 contains 16 residues. The CDR3 spells CASSSQGAKDGGELFF. CDR3 coding DNA: TGTGCCAGTAGTTCCCAGGGGGCGAAAGATGGCGGGGAGCTGTTTTTT.

The gene calls are TRBV7-6 and TRBJ1-1; D unclear. CDR1 SGHVS and CDR2 FNYEAQ come from the germline V gene. The CDR3 consists of 15 residues. V shed 2 bases and J shed 2 bases, with 12 bases lying between them. Here the CDR3 reads CASSLTTPLNTEAFF. CDR3 DNA: TGTGCCAGCAGCTTAACGACACCTTTAAACACTGAAGCTTTCTTT.

The count of this clone is one. The V call is TRBV5-1, the J call TRBJ2-3; the match to TRBD2 covers 9 bases. Germline values: CDR1 SGHRS, CDR2 YFSETQ. Trimming at V came to 0 bases and at J to 0 bases, leaving 2 bases not matched to a gene. The CDR3 sequence is 16 residues long. The CDR3 spells CASSLGLADSTDTQYF. In nucleotides, the CDR3 is TGCGCCAGCAGCTTGGGACTAGCGGACAGCACAGATACGCAGTATTTT.

The chain combines TRBV19 with TRBJ2-1, with TRBD2 identical over 12 bases. Germline assignment: CDR1 LNHDA and CDR2 SQIVND (reference sequence). With V trimmed by 4 bases and J by 3 bases, 7 bases remained unmatched. The CDR3 length is 17 residues. CDR3 coding DNA: TGTGCCAGTAGTACCCCGGGGACTAGCGGGCGCTACAATGAGCAGTTCTTC. Encoded protein: CASSTPGTSGRYNEQFF.

The chain joins TRBV5-8 to TRBJ2-1; the match to TRBD1 covers 7 bases. V was pared by 6 bases and J by 1 base, with 4 bases of the junction left unmatched. The CDR3 covers 14 residues. Per germline, CDR1 SGHTS and CDR2 YDEGEE. The CDR3 spells CASTGGASYNEQFF. DNA of the CDR3: TGTGCCAGCACAGGGGGAGCGTCCTACAATGAGCAGTTCTTC. Combining the CDR3 with reference TRBV5-8 and TRBJ2-1 gives the whole variable domain EAGVTQSPTHLIKTRGQQATLRCSPISGHTSVYWYQQALGLGLQFLLWYDEGEERNRGNFPPRFSGRQFPNYSSELNVNALELEDSALYLCASTGGASYNEQFFGPGTRLTVL.

This chain joins TRBV29-1 and TRBJ1-2, with 8 positions matching TRBD1. CDR1 is SQVTM, CDR2 ANQGSEA, per germline. This CDR3 spans 13 amino acids. Trimming at V came to 4 bases and at J to 3 bases, leaving 4 bases not matched to a gene. The CDR3 protein is CSVGTGIDYGYTF. CDR3 nucleotide sequence: TGCAGCGTTGGGACAGGGATTGACTATGGCTACACCTTC.